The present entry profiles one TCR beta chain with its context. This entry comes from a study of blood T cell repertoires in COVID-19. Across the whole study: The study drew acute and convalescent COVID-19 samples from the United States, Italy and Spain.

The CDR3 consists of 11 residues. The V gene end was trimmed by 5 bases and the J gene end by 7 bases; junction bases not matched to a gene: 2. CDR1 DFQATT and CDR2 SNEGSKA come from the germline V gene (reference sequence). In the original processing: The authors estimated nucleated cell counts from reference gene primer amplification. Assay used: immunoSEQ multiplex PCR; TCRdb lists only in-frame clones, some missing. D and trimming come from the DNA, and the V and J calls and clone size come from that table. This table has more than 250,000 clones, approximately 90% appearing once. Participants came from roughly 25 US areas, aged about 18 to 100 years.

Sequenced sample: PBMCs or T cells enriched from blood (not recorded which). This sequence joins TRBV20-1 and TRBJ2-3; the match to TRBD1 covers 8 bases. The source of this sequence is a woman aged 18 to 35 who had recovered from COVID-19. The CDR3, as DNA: TGCAGTGCTCGGACAGGGAATACGCAGTATTTT. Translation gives CSARTGNTQYF.